These 21 T cell receptor beta chains originate from one sample sequenced in a study of CD8+ T cells in alopecia areata. Treatment defined: oral pan-JAK inhibitor, 5-10 mg twice daily. RNA extraction and reverse transcription yielded cDNA as sequencing template. TCRdb keeps only in-frame clones here, not all; method: immunoSEQ multiplex PCR. Of more than 90,000 clones in the sample, roughly 55% were seen once. This sample comprised CD8+ T cells sorted from blood, obtained at week 24, from a patient treated with tofacitinib. The receptors originated from a human donor with alopecia areata.

The chain joins TRBV7-2 to TRBJ1-4; no clear D gene. In germline, CDR1 is SGHTA, CDR2 FQGNSA. The CDR3 has 14 amino acids. The V end was cut by 5 bases, the J end by 2 bases, with 9 bases between. The CDR3 DNA reads as TGTGCCAGCAGCCCGAGGAACACTAATGAAAAACTGTTTTTT. Its protein product is CASSPRNTNEKLFF. The whole variable domain, remainder taken from reference TRBV7-2 and TRBJ1-4, is GAGVSQSPSNKVTEKGKDVELRCDPISGHTALYWYRQSLGQGLEFLIYFQGNSAPDKSGLPSDRFSAERTGGSVSTLTIQRTQQEDSAVYLCASSPRNTNEKLFFGSGTQLSVL.

A single count supports this clone. The chain carries TRBV5-1 and TRBJ2-2; no clear D gene. Trimming pared 0 bases from V and 3 bases from J, leaving 12 bases between. CDR1 is SGHRS, CDR2 YFSETQ, per germline. The CDR3 length is 16 residues. CDR3 in amino acids: CASSLEGFEYTGELFF. CDR3 in DNA: TGCGCCAGCAGCTTGGAAGGGTTTGAATACACCGGGGAGCTGTTTTTT. The full variable domain, in which reference TRBV5-1 and TRBJ2-2 provide the parts outside the CDR3, is KAGVTQTPRYLIKTRGQQVTLSCSPISGHRSVSWYQQTPGQGLQFLFEYFSETQRNKGNFPGRFSGRQFSNSRSEMNVSTLELGDSALYLCASSLEGFEYTGELFFGEGSRLTVL.

In regard to this clone: This CDR3 is also generated by other DNA sequences in the sample. The chain employs TRBV29-1 and TRBJ2-2, with D possibly being TRBD1 or TRBD2 (5 bases each). This CDR3 spans 12 amino acids. The germline V and J ends were trimmed by 4 bases and 3 bases, with 6 bases remaining between them. Germline V gene lookup returns CDR1 SQVTM and CDR2 ANQGSEA. This CDR3 is CSVVGDTGELFF. The DNA for the CDR3 is TGCAGCGTTGTGGGGGACACCGGGGAGCTGTTTTTT.

The V gene is TRBV6-6, the J gene TRBJ1-5; TRBD1 matches at 7 bases. V lost 7 bases to trimming and J lost 5 bases; unmatched junction nucleotides: 8. The CDR3 runs 14 residues. CDR1 is MNHNY and CDR2 is SVGAGI in the germline V gene (reference sequence). The CDR3 DNA is TGTGCCAGCAACCAACAGGGGACCCATCAGCCCCAGCATTTT. Translation gives CASNQQGTHQPQHF.

This clone was detected a few times. This chain uses TRBV6-5 with TRBJ1-4, with D possibly TRBD1 on 5 matching bases. Looked up from germline, CDR1 is MNHEY and CDR2 is SVGAGI. The CDR3 spans 14 residues. V lost 5 bases and J 12 bases, leaving 19 bases between the germline ends. CDR3 residues: CASSPGQIQVELFF. Written as DNA, the CDR3 is TGTGCCAGCAGTCCCGGACAAATTCAAGTGGAACTGTTTTTT.

CDR3 region: CASSHRDRGPYEQYF. DNA for the CDR3: TGTGCCAGCAGCCACCGGGACAGGGGGCCCTACGAGCAGTACTTC. The V call is TRBV7-9, the J call TRBJ2-7; 12 bases agree with TRBD1. CDR3 length: 15 residues. Germline V gene data show CDR1 as SEHNR and CDR2 as FQNEAQ (reference sequence). The junction had 4 bases not matched to a gene; V was cut back by 5 bases and J by 2 bases.

The gene calls are TRBV2 and TRBJ1-1; no firm D call. Germline-derived CDR1 and CDR2 are SNHLY and FYNNEI. The CDR3 loop spans 14 amino acids. Trimming stripped 5 bases from V and 4 bases from J, with 14 bases between. In DNA, the CDR3 is TGTGCCAGCAGTAGGGCCCCGGTAAGCACTGAAGCTTTCTTT. Its translation: CASSRAPVSTEAFF.

The chain uses TRBV7-9 and TRBJ1-5; no firm D call. With 11 bases removed from V and 7 bases from J, the gap between germline ends came to 24 bases. The CDR3 covers 15 residues. The germline V gene encodes CDR1 SEHNR and CDR2 FQNEAQ (reference sequence). The chain's CDR3 is CAPPARGAGWQPQHF. Written as DNA, the CDR3 is TGTGCCCCACCCGCGAGAGGAGCAGGTTGGCAGCCCCAGCATTTT.

The chain has TRBV9 and TRBJ1-2, with D maybe TRBD1 (5 bases). V dropped 3 bases and J dropped 4 bases, with 16 bases sitting between them. This CDR3 comprises 15 residues. The germline V gene has CDR1 SGDLS and CDR2 YYNGEE. CDR3 sequence reads: CASSGNLGRFYGYTF. Here the CDR3 DNA reads TGTGCCAGCAGCGGGAACCTGGGACGGTTCTATGGCTACACCTTC. Using reference TRBV9 and TRBJ1-2 for the parts outside the CDR3, the full variable domain is DSGVTQTPKHLITATGQRVTLRCSPRSGDLSVYWYQQSLDQGLQFLIQYYNGEERAKGNILERFSAQQFPDLHSELNLSSLELGDSALYFCASSGNLGRFYGYTFGSGTRLTVV.

The chain uses TRBV5-1 and TRBJ2-3, with D unresolved. Trimming cost V 0 bases and J 4 bases, with 6 bases left between them. The CDR3 sequence is 13 residues long. Germline CDR1 reads SGHRS; CDR2 reads YFSETQ. CDR3 sequence (DNA): TGCGCCAGCAGCTTGGTAGGCGCAGATACGCAGTATTTT. Translating it yields CASSLVGADTQYF.

This clone was recorded a few times. The chain links TRBV7-8 to TRBJ2-3; D remains ambiguous. V was pared by 2 bases and J by 2 bases, with 8 bases between. The CDR3 totals 14 residues. The germline CDR1 and CDR2 sequences are SGHVS and FQNEAQ. The CDR3 region is CASSLFVYTDTQYF. CDR3 nucleotide sequence: TGTGCCAGCAGCTTATTTGTCTACACAGATACGCAGTATTTT.

The chain combines TRBV4-1 with TRBJ2-7; D is uncertain. CDR1 and CDR2 from the germline V gene are MGHRA and YSYEKL. Trimming removed 2 bases at V and 5 bases at J, with 19 bases between. This CDR3 spans 16 amino acids. The CDR3 nucleotides are TGCGCCAGCAGCCAATGGGCCCAGGCAGAACTCCACGAGCAGTACTTC. Protein sequence: CASSQWAQAELHEQYF.

J is TRBJ1-1 and V is TRBV5-1; D is unresolved. CDR3 length: 19 residues. V was clipped by 0 bases and J by 6 bases, with 27 bases between them. Germline CDR1 reads SGHRS; CDR2 reads YFSETQ. CDR3 DNA sequence: TGCGCCAGCAGCTTGGCCCGGCAGTCCGGCACGGGTGTGGGCGCTGAAGCTTTCTTT. The encoded protein is CASSLARQSGTGVGAEAFF.

The gene calls are TRBV30 and TRBJ1-2, with TRBD1 identical over 7 bases. Germline CDR1 reads GTSNPN; CDR2 reads SVGIG (reference sequence). The V gene end was trimmed by 2 bases and the J gene end by 3 bases; junction bases not matched to a gene: 3. The CDR3 covers 13 residues. The CDR3 sequence is CAWSNRGDYGYTF. As DNA, the CDR3 is TGTGCCTGGAGTAACAGGGGAGACTATGGCTACACCTTC.

The CDR3 protein is CAWNPGDTEAFF. The CDR3 DNA follows: TGTGCCTGGAACCCAGGGGACACTGAAGCTTTCTTT. The chain couples TRBV30 to TRBJ1-1, with a tentative D call TRBD1 (6 bases). The germline CDR1 and CDR2 sequences are GTSNPN and SVGIG (reference sequence). V was clipped by 4 bases and J by 3 bases, with 9 bases between them. The CDR3 loop spans 12 amino acids.

V and J are TRBV15 and TRBJ2-4, with 10 nucleotides matching TRBD1. CDR1 and CDR2 from the germline V gene are LNHNV and YYDKDF (reference sequence). The CDR3 covers 17 residues. With V trimmed by 1 base and J by 7 bases, 10 bases remained unmatched. The chain's CDR3 is CATSRGETGTGDNIQYF. The CDR3, as DNA: TGTGCCACCAGCAGAGGCGAAACCGGGACAGGGGATAACATTCAGTACTTC.

The chain has TRBV13 and TRBJ2-3, with D tentatively TRBD1 (6 bases). CDR3 length equals 14 residues. Germline loops: CDR1 PRHDT, CDR2 FYEKMQ (reference sequence). V gave up 5 bases and J gave up 0 bases, with 9 bases separating them. CDR3 DNA sequence: TGTGCCAGCAGCACAACAGGGAGCACAGATACGCAGTATTTT. Amino acid sequence: CASSTTGSTDTQYF. Full variable domain (outside the CDR3, taken from reference TRBV13 and TRBJ2-3): AAGVIQSPRHLIKEKRETATLKCYPIPRHDTVYWYQQGPGQDPQFLISFYEKMQSDKGSIPDRFSAQQFSDYHSELNMSSLELGDSALYFCASSTTGSTDTQYFGPGTRLTVL.

The V gene is TRBV15, the J gene TRBJ2-3; 8 bases fit TRBD2. The CDR3 is made up of 14 amino acids. Trimming removed 4 bases from V and 5 bases from J; junction bases left unmatched: 5. Germline V gene sequence: CDR1 LNHNV, CDR2 YYDKDF (reference sequence). The CDR3 DNA follows: TGTGCCACCAGCAACGGGGGGGCCGTAGATACGCAGTATTTT. This gives the protein CATSNGGAVDTQYF.

The chain links TRBV19 to TRBJ1-1; D is ambiguous. The CDR3 extends over 14 amino acids. The V gene lost 5 bases and the J gene lost 8 bases, with 18 bases spanning the gap. Looked up from germline, CDR1 is LNHDA and CDR2 is SQIVND (reference sequence). The CDR3 spells CASSLMTDVQEAFF. The DNA of the CDR3 is TGTGCCAGTAGTTTAATGACGGATGTGCAGGAAGCTTTCTTT. The whole variable domain, remainder taken from reference TRBV19 and TRBJ1-1, is DGGITQSPKYLFRKEGQNVTLSCEQNLNHDAMYWYRQDPGQGLRLIYYSQIVNDFQKGDIAEGYSVSREKKESFPLTVTSAQKNPTAFYLCASSLMTDVQEAFFGQGTRLTVV.

V gene TRBV4-3 combines with J gene TRBJ1-4; 8 bases map to TRBD1. CDR1 is LGHNA, CDR2 YSLEER, per germline. Trimming removed 3 bases from V and 6 bases from J; junction bases left unmatched: 6. This CDR3 spans 15 amino acids. CDR3 bases: TGCGCCAGCAGCCACCCACGGGACAGGCATGAAAAACTGTTTTTT. Translated, it gives CASSHPRDRHEKLFF.

This sequence joins TRBV29-1 and TRBJ2-4; D call uncertain. V was clipped by 2 bases and J by 4 bases, with 12 bases between them. The CDR3 totals 14 residues. Germline assignment: CDR1 SQVTM and CDR2 ANQGSEA. CDR3 coding DNA: TGCAGCGTTGAATCGGCAGATCTGAAAAACATTCAGTACTTC. Translated, it gives CSVESADLKNIQYF.